Sequencing of this T cell receptor beta chain was carried out in a study of graft-versus-host responses after intestinal transplantation. Concerning this clone itself: Antigen: not known.

The data were produced by immunoSEQ multiplex PCR, yet TCRdb's version contains in-frame clones alone and is incomplete. The table records 70,000 or so clones, nearly 85% of them present only once. The sequence was obtained from a human donor who was the organ donor for an intestinal transplant. The sample in question was unstimulated CD4+ T cells sorted from spleen or lymph node cells, obtained before transplant.

As DNA, the CDR3 is TGTGCCTGGAGTCCCGACTATATTGGTGGCTACACCTTC. Translation gives CAWSPDYIGGYTF. The chain joins TRBV30 to TRBJ1-2; D gene ambiguous. This CDR3 is built from 13 residues. Per germline, CDR1 GTSNPN and CDR2 SVGIG (reference sequence). The V end lost 2 bases, the J end lost 7 bases, and 14 bases lay between the germline ends.